The T cell receptor (beta chain) described here comes from a study of blood T cell repertoires in COVID-19. TCRdb keeps only in-frame clones here, not all; method: immunoSEQ multiplex PCR. The table has 320,000 or so clones, 85% seen once. The CDR3 extends over 15 amino acids. Germline V gene data show CDR1 as SGHRS and CDR2 as YFSETQ. V shed 4 bases, J shed 3 bases, and the junction held 6 bases outside the gene matches. This receptor was taken from a woman in her 30s who had been exposed to COVID-19. The rearrangement uses TRBV5-1 and TRBJ2-2, with 7 positions matching TRBD1. Sequencing was done on a sample of PBMCs or T cells enriched from blood (not recorded which). The DNA for the CDR3 is TGCGCCAGCAGCCCAACAGGGGCGGACACCGGGGAGCTGTTTTTT. Protein sequence: CASSPTGADTGELFF.